What follows are 23 T cell receptor beta chains derived from one specimen sequenced in a study of CD8 T cells in Susac syndrome. Random hexamers were used to reverse transcribe an amount of roughly 0.45 to 1 ug RNA. MiXCR, run by TCRdb on the immunoSEQ multiplex PCR reads, gives a single entry per CDR3 protein. The table records around 200,000 distinct CDR3 sequences, roughly 95% of them present only once. The sequenced material came from CD4+ T cells from PBMCs. Receptor source: a human donor with Susac syndrome.

This clonotype was detected only a few times. The V call is TRBV18, the J call TRBJ2-1, with 7 bases matching TRBD1. Germline V lookup: CDR1 KGHSH, CDR2 LQKENI. The CDR3 is made up of 15 amino acids. The trim removed 3 bases at V and 1 base at J, leaving 3 bases unmatched. The CDR3 bases are TGTGCCAGCTCACCTTCGACAGGGTCCTACAATGAGCAGTTCTTC. It specifies CASSPSTGSYNEQFF.

The chain is built from TRBV29-1 and TRBJ2-1, with 10 bases aligning to TRBD2. The CDR3 is 17 residues long. Germline loops: CDR1 SQVTM, CDR2 ANQGSEA. V trimming: 4 bases; J trimming: 0 bases; junction bases outside the gene matches: 9. CDR3 loop: CSVASSGGSSSYNEQFF. DNA for the CDR3: TGCAGCGTTGCCAGTAGCGGGGGGTCCAGCTCCTACAATGAGCAGTTCTTC.

This clonotype has a single count. The chain uses TRBV10-3 and TRBJ2-2; 8 positions match TRBD2. Germline V lookup: CDR1 ENHRY, CDR2 SYGVKD. Losses at the gene ends were 7 bases for V and 6 bases for J; bases not matched to a gene: 1. The CDR3 length is 12 residues. The CDR3 bases are TGTGCCATCAAGGGACTAGCCGGGGAGCTGTTTTTT. Protein sequence: CAIKGLAGELFF.

V and J are TRBV10-2 and TRBJ1-5, with D perhaps TRBD1 (6 bases). The CDR3 loop spans 14 amino acids. From germline, CDR1 is WSHSY and CDR2 SAAADI. V was shortened by 5 bases and J by 3 bases, with 11 bases between the two germline ends. CDR3: CASSSGVSNQPQHF. In nucleotides, the CDR3 is TGCGCCAGCAGTTCAGGGGTTTCCAATCAGCCCCAGCATTTT.

The chain links TRBV7-9 to TRBJ2-5, with unresolved D. V shed 1 base and J shed 5 bases, with 11 bases lying between them. Germline V gene sequence: CDR1 SEHNR, CDR2 FQNEAQ (reference sequence). The CDR3 runs to 14 residues. CDR3 nucleotide sequence: TGTGCCAGCAGCTTAGTGGTCAGCACGGAGACCCAGTACTTC. The encoded protein is CASSLVVSTETQYF.

The V gene is TRBV30, the J gene TRBJ1-2; D not certain. Trimming removed 4 bases at V and 2 bases at J, with 14 bases between. Germline loops: CDR1 GTSNPN, CDR2 SVGIG (reference sequence). There are 14 residues in the CDR3. CDR3 loop: CAWTATHANYGYTF. In nucleotides, the CDR3 is TGTGCCTGGACCGCGACACACGCAAACTATGGCTACACCTTC.

The chain uses TRBV30 and TRBJ1-4; D gene unclear. The ends were cut back, 2 bases at V and 6 bases at J, with 10 bases in the middle. Germline CDR1 reads GTSNPN; CDR2 reads SVGIG (reference sequence). The CDR3 has 13 residues. The CDR3 here is CAWSSVLDEKLFF. CDR3 coding DNA: TGTGCCTGGAGTAGTGTCCTGGATGAAAAACTGTTTTTT.

V usage is TRBV29-1 and J usage is TRBJ2-6; 7 bases map to TRBD1. Germline lookup yields CDR1 SQVTM and CDR2 ANQGSEA. J lost 1 base, V lost 6 bases, and 0 bases had no gene match. The CDR3 length is 13 residues. The CDR3 protein is CSVRGSGANVLTF. DNA for the CDR3: TGCAGCGTCAGGGGGTCTGGGGCCAACGTCCTGACTTTC.

The genes are TRBV30 and TRBJ2-3, with a tentative D call TRBD2 (6 bases). The germline CDR1 and CDR2 sequences are GTSNPN and SVGIG (reference sequence). Deletions cut 2 bases from V and 4 bases from J, with 13 bases between. The CDR3 sequence is 14 residues long. This CDR3 reads CAWSIGGEADTQYF. The CDR3 DNA follows: TGTGCCTGGAGTATTGGCGGGGAGGCAGATACGCAGTATTTT. The entire variable domain, with the rest obtained from reference TRBV30 and TRBJ2-3, is as follows: SQTIHQWPATLVQPVGSPLSLECTVEGTSNPNLYWYRQAAGRGLQLLFYSVGIGQISSEVPQNLSASRPQDRQFILSSKKLLLSDSGFYLCAWSIGGEADTQYFGPGTRLTVL.

The chain combines TRBV19 with TRBJ2-1, with 9 nucleotides matching TRBD1. V lost 3 bases and J lost 3; bases outside the gene matches: 3. Germline V lookup: CDR1 LNHDA, CDR2 SQIVND (reference sequence). This CDR3 has 15 residues. This chain's CDR3 is CASSIGTGRYNEQFF. CDR3 DNA: TGTGCCAGTAGTATCGGGACAGGGCGCTACAATGAGCAGTTCTTC.

Here the CDR3 DNA reads TGTGCCAGCCATAGGAACAATTCACCCCTCCACTTT. Amino acids: CASHRNNSPLHF. The J gene is TRBJ1-6, the V gene TRBV2; D gene unclear. Germline V lookup: CDR1 SNHLY, CDR2 FYNNEI. This CDR3 has 12 residues. V dropped 8 bases and J dropped 7 bases, with 9 bases sitting between them.

The V gene is TRBV20-1, the J gene TRBJ2-3; D is uncertain. Germline V CDR1 and CDR2: DFQATT, SNEGSKA (reference sequence). V was trimmed by 6 bases and J by 6 bases, leaving 7 bases between them. CDR3 length: 10 residues. The CDR3 region is CSAVEDTQYF. Here the CDR3 DNA reads TGCAGTGCAGTCGAGGATACGCAGTATTTT.

The chain has TRBV5-1 and TRBJ2-5; unclear D gene. This CDR3 contains 13 residues. Germline assignment: CDR1 SGHRS and CDR2 YFSETQ. The ends were cut back, 3 bases at V and 2 bases at J, with 8 bases in the middle. CDR3 sequence: CASSSYPQETQYF. CDR3 coding DNA: TGCGCCAGCAGCTCCTACCCTCAAGAGACCCAGTACTTC.

The chain joins TRBV24-1 to TRBJ2-2; either TRBD1 or TRBD2 may fit D (6 bases each). Per germline, CDR1 KGHDR and CDR2 SFDVKD. The CDR3 runs to 15 residues. V dropped 4 bases and J dropped 0 bases, with 8 bases sitting between them. The CDR3 coding sequence is TGTGCCACCAGTGAAGGGGGGACGAACACCGGGGAGCTGTTTTTT. It specifies CATSEGGTNTGELFF.

The V call is TRBV4-1, the J call TRBJ2-7; maybe TRBD2 (6 bases). This CDR3 spans 15 amino acids. Germline CDR1 is MGHRA and CDR2 is YSYEKL. V was shortened by 0 bases and J by 4 bases, with 13 bases between the two germline ends. The CDR3 DNA reads TGCGCCAGCAGCCAAGAGGGGCAGCGGGCTTACGAGCAGTACTTC. As protein: CASSQEGQRAYEQYF.

This chain links TRBV6-4 with TRBJ2-1; D is unresolved. CDR1 and CDR2 from the germline V gene are MRHNA and SNTAGT. V was pared by 1 base and J by 10 bases, with 8 bases between. The CDR3 is 12 amino acids. CDR3 in DNA: TGTGCCAGCAGTGACTATTTCGGAGAGCAGTTCTTC. Translation: CASSDYFGEQFF.

J is TRBJ2-5 and V is TRBV15; 9 bases match TRBD2. V gave up 5 bases and J gave up 5 bases; unmatched junction bases: 6. The V gene's germline CDR1 is LNHNV and CDR2 YYDKDF (reference sequence). The CDR3 has 14 residues. The CDR3 nucleotides are TGTGCCACCAGCCCCGGACTAGCGACCGAGACCCAGTACTTC. Its protein product is CATSPGLATETQYF.

The chain is built from TRBV18 and TRBJ1-6; TRBD1 might be the D (5 bases). The V gene lost 3 bases and the J gene lost 7 bases, with 13 bases spanning the gap. Germline V CDR1 and CDR2: KGHSH, LQKENI. The CDR3 sequence is 15 residues long. The CDR3: CASSPSRQGNSPLHF. The CDR3 DNA is TGTGCCAGCTCACCGTCGAGGCAGGGAAATTCACCCCTCCACTTT.

This clonotype was seen once. The rearrangement joins TRBV5-5 to TRBJ1-1, with a weak D call TRBD1 (6 bases). Trimming shortened V by 0 bases and J by 2 bases, and 11 bases separated the two germline ends. CDR3 length equals 15 residues. From germline, CDR1 is SGHKS and CDR2 YYEKEE (reference sequence). CDR3 protein: CASSLVGAVNTEAFF. CDR3 in DNA: TGTGCCAGCAGCTTGGTGGGGGCGGTAAACACTGAAGCTTTCTTT.

This chain links TRBV5-4 with TRBJ2-5; 11 nucleotides match TRBD2. CDR3 length equals 15 residues. CDR1 is SGHNT, CDR2 YYREEE, per germline (reference sequence). V was clipped by 1 base and J by 2 bases; unmatched bases: 1. CDR3 nucleotide sequence: TGTGCCAGCAGCTTGATAGCGGGGGGGCAAGAGACCCAGTACTTC. Amino acids: CASSLIAGGQETQYF. Complete variable domain (other parts from reference TRBV5-4 and TRBJ2-5): ETGVTQSPTHLIKTRGQQVTLRCSSQSGHNTVSWYQQALGQGPQFIFQYYREEENGRGNFPPRFSGLQFPNYSSELNVNALELDDSALYLCASSLIAGGQETQYFGPGTRLLVL.

The chain is built from TRBV7-8 and TRBJ2-5, with D unclear. The CDR3 has 12 amino acids. V was trimmed by 10 bases and J by 2 bases, leaving 11 bases between them. Germline V CDR1 and CDR2: SGHVS, FQNEAQ. The CDR3 loop reads CATASVQETQYF. Here the CDR3 DNA reads TGTGCCACCGCCTCCGTACAAGAGACCCAGTACTTC.

The chain is built from TRBV12-3 or TRBV12-4 and TRBJ2-3, with D hard to call. This CDR3 spans 15 amino acids. V was pared by 3 bases and J by 0 bases, with 10 bases between. The CDR3 reads CASSFPGSSTDTQYF. The CDR3 coding sequence is TGTGCCAGCAGTTTCCCAGGTTCTAGCACAGATACGCAGTATTTT.

The V and J genes are TRBV29-1 and TRBJ2-7; TRBD2 matches 9 bases. Germline trimming cut 6 bases from V and 0 bases from J; bases unmatched to any gene: 9. CDR1 and CDR2 (germline): SQVTM, ANQGSEA. This CDR3 has 15 amino acids. CDR3 region: CSVGAGGRSSYEQYF. DNA of the CDR3: TGCAGCGTCGGAGCGGGGGGACGAAGCTCCTACGAGCAGTACTTC.